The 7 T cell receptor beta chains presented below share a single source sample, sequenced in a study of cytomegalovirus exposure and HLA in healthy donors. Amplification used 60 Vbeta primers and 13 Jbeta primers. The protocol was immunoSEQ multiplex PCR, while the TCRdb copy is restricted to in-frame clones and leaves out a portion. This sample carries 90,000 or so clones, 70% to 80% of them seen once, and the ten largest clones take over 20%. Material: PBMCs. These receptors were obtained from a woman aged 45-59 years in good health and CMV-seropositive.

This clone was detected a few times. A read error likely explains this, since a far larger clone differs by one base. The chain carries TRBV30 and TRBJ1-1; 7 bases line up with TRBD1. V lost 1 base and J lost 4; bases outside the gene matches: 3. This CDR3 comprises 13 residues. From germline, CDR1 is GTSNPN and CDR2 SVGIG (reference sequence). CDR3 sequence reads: CAWSADRSTEAFF. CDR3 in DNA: TGTGCCTGGAGTGCGGACAGGAGCACTGAAGCTTTCTTT.

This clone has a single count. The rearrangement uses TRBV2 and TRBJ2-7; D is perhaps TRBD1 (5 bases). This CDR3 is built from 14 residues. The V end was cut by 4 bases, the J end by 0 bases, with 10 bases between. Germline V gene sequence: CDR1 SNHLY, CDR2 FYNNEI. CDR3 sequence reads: CASSAQASSYEQYF. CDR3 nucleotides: TGTGCCAGCAGTGCACAGGCGAGCTCCTACGAGCAGTACTTC.

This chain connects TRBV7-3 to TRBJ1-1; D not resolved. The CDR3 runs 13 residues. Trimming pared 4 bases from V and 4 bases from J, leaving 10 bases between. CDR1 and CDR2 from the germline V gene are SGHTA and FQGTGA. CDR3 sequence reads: CASSSRGGTEAFF. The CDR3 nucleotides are TGTGCCAGCAGCTCGCGAGGAGGCACTGAAGCTTTCTTT. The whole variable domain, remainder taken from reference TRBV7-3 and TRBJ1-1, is GAGVSQTPSNKVTEKGKYVELRCDPISGHTALYWYRQSLGQGPEFLIYFQGTGAADDSGLPNDRFFAVRPEGSVSTLKIQRTERGDSAVYLCASSSRGGTEAFFGQGTRLTVV.

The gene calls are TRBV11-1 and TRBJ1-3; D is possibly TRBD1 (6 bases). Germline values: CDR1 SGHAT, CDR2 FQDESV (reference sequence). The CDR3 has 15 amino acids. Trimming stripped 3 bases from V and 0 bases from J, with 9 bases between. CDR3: CASSFYRASGNTIYF. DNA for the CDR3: TGTGCCAGCAGCTTTTACAGGGCCTCTGGAAACACCATATATTTT.

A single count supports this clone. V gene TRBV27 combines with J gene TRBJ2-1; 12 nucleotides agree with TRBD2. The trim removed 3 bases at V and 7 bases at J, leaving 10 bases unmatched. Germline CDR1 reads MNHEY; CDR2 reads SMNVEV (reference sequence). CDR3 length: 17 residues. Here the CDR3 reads CASSFLAGGPGRNEQFF. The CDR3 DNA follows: TGTGCCAGCAGTTTCCTAGCGGGAGGGCCAGGTCGGAATGAGCAGTTCTTC.

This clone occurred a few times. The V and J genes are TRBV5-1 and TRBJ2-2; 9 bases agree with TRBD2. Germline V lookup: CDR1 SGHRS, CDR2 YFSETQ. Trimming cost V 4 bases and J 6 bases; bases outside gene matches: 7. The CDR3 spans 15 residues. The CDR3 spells CASSRPAGGSGELFF. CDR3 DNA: TGCGCCAGCAGCCGTCCAGCGGGAGGTTCCGGGGAGCTGTTTTTT.

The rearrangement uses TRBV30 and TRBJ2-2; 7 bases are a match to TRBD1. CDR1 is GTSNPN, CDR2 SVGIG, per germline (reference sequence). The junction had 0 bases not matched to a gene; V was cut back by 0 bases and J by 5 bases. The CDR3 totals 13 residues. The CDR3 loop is CAWSVQGTGELFF. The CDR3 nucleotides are TGTGCCTGGAGTGTACAGGGGACCGGGGAGCTGTTTTTT.